This T cell receptor beta chain was sequenced in a study of regulatory T cells in long-lasting Graves disease. Study-level background: Antithyroid drugs had been taken under 3 months by newly diagnosed Graves' patients.

This clonotype was seen at least ten times. What it binds is unknown. Arm-PCR of CDR3 regions and iRepertoire HTBI primers were used to build TCR beta libraries. MiXCR was run by TCRdb on the multiplex PCR reads, yielding one entry per CDR3 protein. The sample contains around 400,000 distinct CDR3 sequences, 15% to 17% of which appear only once. General study points: TRBV28, TRBJ1-2 and TRBJ2-5 emerged as the favored segments in persistent disease.

The time point here: newly diagnosed GD, antithyroid drugs for less than 3 months. From PBMCs, RNA was extracted and then used to make the TCR library. Patients came from an endocrinology department in Xi'an, China. Nine milliliters of peripheral blood were taken and placed in EDTA tubes. Trimming removed 5 bases at V and 10 bases at J, with 14 bases between. The CDR3 has 13 residues. CDR1 SNHLY and CDR2 FYNNEI come from the germline V gene. The TCR was taken from a female donor with Graves disease. The chain employs TRBV2 and TRBJ1-4; the D is unclear. This specimen was peripheral blood mononuclear cells (PBMCs), taken at new diagnosis, from a patient treated with antithyroid drugs. In DNA form, the CDR3 reads TGTGCCAGCAGTCAGTTTACCCGGGGAAAACTGTTTTTT. Amino acid sequence: CASSQFTRGKLFF.